Shown below are 8 T cell receptor beta chains from a single sample sequenced in a study of blood T cells in healthy people across ages. Primed by a sample-barcoded 5' primer and a J-beta primer mix, a second PCR proceeded for about 6 to 11 cycles. TCRdb processed the 5' RACE reads anew with MiXCR; each CDR3 protein has one entry. The profile shows over 1,200,000 distinct CDR3 sequences, around 59% of them singletons. The material sequenced was blood. These receptors were collected from a man aged 18 to 30 in good health.

V gene TRBV20-1 combines with J gene TRBJ2-7; D is perhaps TRBD1 or TRBD2 (5 bases each). Germline-derived CDR1 and CDR2 are DFQATT and SNEGSKA (reference sequence). V dropped 3 bases and J dropped 1 base, with 13 bases sitting between them. The CDR3 extends over 14 amino acids. The CDR3 DNA is TGCAGTGCTAGGCCGGGACGGGGATCCTACGAGCAGTACTTC. Protein product: CSARPGRGSYEQYF.

This chain connects TRBV28 to TRBJ2-3; D may be TRBD1 (6 bases). Per germline, CDR1 MDHEN and CDR2 SYDVKM. This CDR3 region has 16 residues. The germline V and J ends were trimmed by 6 bases and 0 bases, with 16 bases remaining between them. The DNA of the CDR3 is TGTGCCAGCAGGCCCGGGGACACCCTTAGCACAGATACGCAGTATTTT. This codes for CASRPGDTLSTDTQYF.

To note about this clonotype: A much larger clone is a single base away; this may be a read error. The CDR3 reads CASSPGTEITDTQYF. CDR3 nucleotides: TGTGCCAGCTCCCCGGGGACCGAGATCACAGATACGCAGTATTTT. The chain links TRBV28 to TRBJ2-3; either TRBD1 or TRBD2 may supply D (5 bases each). Deletions cut 8 bases from V and 2 bases from J, with 17 bases between. The CDR3 runs to 15 residues. Germline V gene lookup returns CDR1 MDHEN and CDR2 SYDVKM.

This clonotype was seen a handful of times. This chain connects TRBV20-1 to TRBJ1-5; 8 nucleotides agree with TRBD1. V was pared by 5 bases and J by 7 bases, with 7 bases of the junction left unmatched. Looked up from germline, CDR1 is DFQATT and CDR2 is SNEGSKA (reference sequence). The CDR3 has 13 amino acids. The CDR3 spells CSAYRGARQPQHF. The DNA for the CDR3 is TGCAGTGCTTACAGGGGGGCGAGACAGCCCCAGCATTTT.

V and J are TRBV4-1 and TRBJ1-4; 8 nucleotides agree with TRBD1. Germline V lookup: CDR1 MGHRA, CDR2 YSYEKL. This CDR3 is 15 amino acids long. V lost 0 bases to trimming and J lost 8 bases; unmatched junction nucleotides: 5. CDR3 sequence reads: CASSQEDWTGEKLFF. The CDR3 DNA follows: TGCGCCAGCAGCCAAGAAGACTGGACAGGGGAAAAACTGTTTTTT.

The CDR3 DNA sequence: TGCAGTGCTAGAGCCTGGACAGCTGACTATGGCTACACCTTC. It yields the protein CSARAWTADYGYTF. The chain couples TRBV20-1 to TRBJ1-2, with D perhaps TRBD1 (6 bases). CDR1 is DFQATT and CDR2 is SNEGSKA in the germline V gene (reference sequence). The V gene lost 1 base and the J gene lost 3 bases, with 12 bases spanning the gap. This CDR3 has 14 residues.

For the CDR3, the DNA is TGTGCCAGCAGCTTTTTGACAGGGACCCCCTACGAGCAGTACTTC. It encodes CASSFLTGTPYEQYF. The chain couples TRBV7-9 to TRBJ2-7; 7 bases are a match to TRBD1. Germline V gives CDR1 SEHNR, CDR2 FQNEAQ (reference sequence). The V segment lost 3 bases and the J segment 2 bases; nucleotides outside the gene matches: 7. There are 15 residues in the CDR3.

This chain uses TRBV6-5 with TRBJ2-1; D gene uncertain. CDR1 is MNHEY and CDR2 is SVGAGI in the germline V gene. The ends were cut back, 6 bases at V and 10 bases at J, with 10 bases in the middle. CDR3 length: 11 amino acids. In DNA form, the CDR3 reads TGTGCCAGCAGGCGGATGAGGGAGCAGTTCTTC. Translation gives CASRRMREQFF.